This entry concerns a single T cell receptor (beta chain). This entry belongs to a study of shared clonotypes between healthy human individuals. TCRdb's table, derived via immunoSEQ multiplex PCR, lists solely in-frame clones and lacks some. Of about 530,000 clones in the sample, about 96% were seen once. There are 16 residues in the CDR3. Germline CDR1 reads SGHRS; CDR2 reads YFSETQ. V gave up 0 bases and J gave up 2 bases, with 12 bases separating them. The sequence derives from a woman in her 30s in good health. Sequencing was done on a sample of naive CD4+ T cells sorted from blood. Subset of the sample: CD45RA+ positively selected. This chain links TRBV5-1 with TRBJ1-5, with D unresolved. The CDR3 nucleotides are TGCGCCAGCAGCTTGGAGGGATTGGAGCGCAATCAGCCCCAGCATTTT. This sequence encodes CASSLEGLERNQPQHF.